Following are 12 T cell receptor beta chains from one sample sequenced in a study of CD8+CD57+ T cells in acquired aplastic anemia. Genomic DNA, serving as template, underwent TCR beta VDJ and CDR3 profiling. TCRdb ran MiXCR on the reads and lists one entry per CDR3 protein. This table holds just over 400,000 distinct CDR3 sequences, under 80% found once. Sequencing was carried out using sorted CD4+, CD8+, or CD8+CD57+ T cells (not recorded which) from PBMCs. The receptor source for this set is a human donor in good health, serving as a control.

Remarks on this clonotype: One end of the junction fails to match germline, which may point to a read error. CDR3 sequence: CASSLQGDGDYSF. In DNA, the CDR3 is TGTGCCAGCAGCTTACAGGGTGACGGTGACTACTCCTTT. This chain joins TRBV7-3 and TRBJ1-1; possibly TRBD1 for D (5 bases). The germline gives CDR1 SGHTA, CDR2 FQGTGA. This CDR3 is 13 amino acids long.

This clonotype was seen ten or more times. V and J are TRBV2 and TRBJ2-1; no definite D call. V lost 4 bases, J lost 3 bases, and 10 bases lay in between. Germline V CDR1 and CDR2: SNHLY, FYNNEI. This CDR3 has 14 amino acids. The CDR3 here is CASSAQLNYNEQFF. DNA of the CDR3: TGTGCCAGCAGTGCACAGTTAAACTACAATGAGCAGTTCTTC. The variable domain in full, with the rest retrieved from reference TRBV2 and TRBJ2-1, is EPEVTQTPSHQVTQMGQEVILRCVPISNHLYFYWYRQILGQKVEFLVSFYNNEISEKSEIFDDQFSVERPDGSNFTLKIRSTKLEDSAMYFCASSAQLNYNEQFFGPGTRLTVL.

The CDR3 bases are TGCGCCAGCAGCTTGGTCGAGAAGGGCGCAAAACTGTTTTTT. Translation: CASSLVEKGAKLFF. The chain combines TRBV5-1 with TRBJ1-4; D gene unclear. Germline CDR1 is SGHRS and CDR2 is YFSETQ. The CDR3 extends over 14 amino acids. The V end was cut by 0 bases, the J end by 10 bases, with 13 bases between.

The V call is TRBV27, the J call TRBJ1-5; no firm D call. CDR1 and CDR2 (germline): MNHEY, SMNVEV (reference sequence). This CDR3 is built from 15 residues. The V gene lost 6 bases and the J gene lost 0 bases, with 12 bases spanning the gap. CDR3 protein: CASSPTSYSNQPQHF. The CDR3 nucleotides are TGTGCCAGCAGCCCGACCTCTTATAGCAATCAGCCCCAGCATTTT.

The chain employs TRBV12-3 or TRBV12-4 and TRBJ2-5, with D possibly being TRBD2 (5 bases). The V end was cut by 4 bases, the J end by 7 bases, with 16 bases between. This CDR3 region has 14 residues. CDR3 in amino acids: CASSSSSSLGTQYF. The CDR3 DNA sequence: TGTGCCAGCAGTTCGTCATCTAGCCTCGGGACCCAGTACTTC.

The V and J genes are TRBV2 and TRBJ2-7, with D tentatively TRBD1 or TRBD2 (5 bases each). Germline CDR1 SNHLY, CDR2 FYNNEI. There are 14 residues in the CDR3. The V end lost 6 bases, the J end lost 6 bases, and 18 bases lay between the germline ends. CDR3 residues: CASRTGTDPGEQYF. CDR3 sequence (DNA): TGTGCCAGCAGGACCGGGACCGATCCTGGCGAGCAGTACTTC.

A remark on this clonotype: This likely comes from a read error, as the CDR3 has no conserved phenylalanine or tryptophan at its end. The limits of the CDR3 on the DNA are not certain, so only TCRdb's listed CDR3 is given. The chain carries TRBV20-1 and TRBJ1-3; TRBD1 was called by the table and not checked on the DNA. Inclusive of both ends, the CDR3 amounts to 10 amino acids. The germline gives CDR1 DFQATT, CDR2 SNEGSKA (reference sequence). Here the CDR3 reads CSVPAGTANT.

The chain joins TRBV12-3 or TRBV12-4 to TRBJ2-7; D is unclear. The CDR3 has 11 amino acids. Trimming removed 7 bases at V and 7 bases at J, with 11 bases between. CDR3: CASTNVEEQYF. The CDR3 DNA follows: TGTGCCAGCACCAACGTCGAGGAGCAGTACTTC.

The genes are TRBV11-2 and TRBJ1-5; D uncertain. V dropped 1 base and J dropped 7 bases, with 14 bases sitting between them. The CDR3 extends over 15 amino acids. Germline values: CDR1 SGHAT, CDR2 FQNNGV. Here the CDR3 DNA reads TGTGCCAGCAGCTTAGGGGCGGGGAGCGGGCAGCCCCAGCATTTT. It yields the protein CASSLGAGSGQPQHF. Variable domain in full (rest from reference TRBV11-2 and TRBJ1-5): EAGVAQSPRYKIIEKRQSVAFWCNPISGHATLYWYQQILGQGPKLLIQFQNNGVVDDSQLPKDRFSAERLKGVDSTLKIQPAKLEDSAVYLCASSLGAGSGQPQHFGDGTRLSIL.

Turning to this clonotype: The conserved phenylalanine or tryptophan is not found at the CDR3 terminus, so this likely reflects a read error. The DNA is left out, because the CDR3 cannot be placed on it with certainty; the CDR3 is given as TCRdb lists it. This rearrangement joins TRBV2 to TRBJ1-2. From its first to its last residue, the CDR3 has 14 amino acids. Germline-derived CDR1 and CDR2 are SNHLY and FYNNEI. The CDR3 is CASSVGGVPDGYSV.

CDR3 protein: CSARAGTSRNEQYF. CDR3 coding DNA: TGCAGTGCTAGAGCCGGGACTAGTAGGAACGAGCAGTACTTC. This chain connects TRBV20-1 to TRBJ2-7; the match to TRBD2 covers 8 bases. V shed 1 base, J shed 5 bases, and the junction held 7 bases outside the gene matches. The CDR3 extends over 14 amino acids. CDR1 and CDR2 (germline): DFQATT, SNEGSKA (reference sequence).

The rearrangement links TRBV3-1 to TRBJ1-2; TRBD1 aligns across 7 bases. The J segment lost 6 bases and the V segment lost 6 bases, leaving 16 bases of the junction unmatched. This CDR3 region has 16 residues. Per the germline V gene, CDR1 is LGHDT and CDR2 is YNNKEL (reference sequence). The CDR3 region is CASRPRRQGRGHGYTF. CDR3 nucleotides: TGTGCCAGCAGACCTCGGAGACAGGGCCGGGGCCATGGCTACACCTTC.